This T cell receptor beta chain was sequenced for a study of long-term antiretroviral therapy in people with HIV. Study summary: The earliest samples came from an era when ART typically awaited falling CD4 counts.

Findings and limits, study-wide: The study collected no data on ART adherence, viral resistance or therapy changes.

To note about this clone: Its antigen is still unknown.

The ends lost 0 bases at V and 4 bases at J; junction bases unmatched: 7. The CDR3 totals 16 residues. The V gene's germline CDR1 is SGHNT and CDR2 YYREEE (reference sequence). Sequencing relied on immunoSEQ assay v3.0, run at survey level. TCRdb keeps only in-frame clones here, not all; method: immunoSEQ multiplex PCR. This table has about 43,000 clones, around 86% appearing once. The sequencing used unsorted PBMCs, collected 0.1 years before starting antiretroviral therapy. The clonotype comes from a woman aged 45-65 years with HIV. The chain recombines TRBV5-4 with TRBJ2-5, with 9 bases aligning to TRBD2. The CDR3: CASSLGGGARTETQYF. CDR3 bases: TGTGCCAGCAGCTTGGGCGGGGGGGCCAGAACAGAGACCCAGTACTTC.